One sample yielded the 21 T cell receptor beta chains listed below, sequenced in a study of blood T cell repertoires in COVID-19. Clones were sequenced by immunoSEQ multiplex PCR, and TCRdb holds only the in-frame ones, with some missing. There are fewer than 300,000 clones in the sample; approximately 91% occur only once, and about 9.8% lies in the top ten. Material for sequencing was peripheral blood. Every receptor here comes from a man in his late teens or twenties with active or convalescent COVID-19.

This clone was counted a single time. The rearrangement joins TRBV7-7 to TRBJ2-7, with TRBD1 identical over 7 bases. Germline V gene sequence: CDR1 SSHAT, CDR2 FNYEAQ (reference sequence). CDR3 length equals 15 residues. Trimming cost V 1 base and J 4 bases; bases outside gene matches: 7. The CDR3 coding sequence is TGTGCCAGCAGCTTAGGCCAAGACAGGGCTTACGAGCAGTACTTC. It translates to CASSLGQDRAYEQYF.

The rearrangement uses TRBV4-1 and TRBJ1-5; D remains unclear. The germline gives CDR1 MGHRA, CDR2 YSYEKL. The CDR3 contains 15 residues. V lost 9 bases and J 1 base, leaving 16 bases between the germline ends. The CDR3 here is CASRGSVASNQPQHF. The CDR3 DNA sequence: TGCGCCAGTAGAGGCTCGGTGGCCAGCAATCAGCCCCAGCATTTT.

The gene calls are TRBV9 and TRBJ1-3, with a tentative D call TRBD1 (6 bases). Germline CDR1 reads SGDLS; CDR2 reads YYNGEE. This CDR3 has 15 residues. V was clipped by 2 bases and J by 3 bases, with 12 bases between them. The CDR3 is CASSVSGTRGNTIYF. CDR3 in DNA: TGTGCCAGCAGCGTCTCCGGGACACGTGGAAACACCATATATTTT.

This chain joins TRBV7-8 and TRBJ2-1; TRBD1 is a possible D gene (5 bases). CDR3 size: 13 residues. V was trimmed by 5 bases and J by 6 bases, leaving 11 bases between them. Germline V gene sequence: CDR1 SGHVS, CDR2 FQNEAQ. CDR3 loop: CASSGLGVNEQFF. In nucleotides, the CDR3 is TGTGCCAGCAGCGGGCTAGGGGTCAATGAGCAGTTCTTC.

This clone was seen a single time. The CDR3 DNA follows: TGTGCCAGTAGTATCGGTTTCAGGGGAATCACCTTC. Protein: CASSIGFRGITF. This chain connects TRBV19 to TRBJ1-2; tentatively, D is TRBD1 (6 bases). Per germline, CDR1 LNHDA and CDR2 SQIVND (reference sequence). This CDR3 contains 12 residues. V was trimmed by 3 bases and J by 13 bases, leaving 15 bases between them.

The chain links TRBV25-1 to TRBJ1-2; D uncertain. V was pared by 1 base and J by 7 bases, with 19 bases between. The length of the CDR3 is 16 residues. Germline V lookup: CDR1 MGHDK, CDR2 SYGVNS. CDR3 sequence: CASSESTTQVRAGYTF. The CDR3 region has the DNA TGTGCCAGCAGTGAATCAACCACCCAGGTTCGTGCTGGCTACACCTTC.

This rearrangement joins TRBV6-4 to TRBJ2-1; 9 bases fit TRBD1. The germline gives CDR1 MRHNA, CDR2 SNTAGT. The junction had 8 bases not matched to a gene; V was cut back by 0 bases and J by 8 bases. The CDR3 spans 16 residues. CDR3 bases: TGTGCCAGCAGTGACTCGAAGGGACAGGGCATCGATGAGCAGTTCTTC. Translating gives CASSDSKGQGIDEQFF.

The V and J genes are TRBV2 and TRBJ2-7; 8 positions match TRBD1. With V trimmed by 6 bases and J by 0 bases, 7 bases remained unmatched. Germline values: CDR1 SNHLY, CDR2 FYNNEI. The CDR3 has 15 amino acids. The CDR3 sequence: CASRADRVVSYEQYF. The CDR3 DNA reads as TGTGCCAGCAGGGCGGACAGGGTAGTCTCCTACGAGCAGTACTTC.

This chain links TRBV7-9 with TRBJ1-5, with a weak D call TRBD1 (5 bases). Trimming shortened V by 2 bases and J by 3 bases, and 17 bases separated the two germline ends. The germline V gene has CDR1 SEHNR and CDR2 FQNEAQ (reference sequence). This CDR3 has 17 amino acids. CDR3 region: CASSLSGGVLYNQPQHF. In DNA form, the CDR3 reads TGTGCCAGCAGCTTATCAGGAGGGGTACTTTACAATCAGCCCCAGCATTTT.

The rearrangement joins TRBV11-2 to TRBJ1-6; TRBD1 agrees at 11 bases. The CDR3 length is 15 residues. Germline lookup yields CDR1 SGHAT and CDR2 FQNNGV. The trim removed 5 bases at V and 6 bases at J, leaving 3 bases unmatched. CDR3 sequence: CASSAGTGGNSPLHF. In nucleotides, the CDR3 is TGTGCCAGCAGCGCCGGGACAGGGGGTAATTCACCCCTCCACTTT.

The rearrangement uses TRBV7-9 and TRBJ1-2; 7 positions agree with TRBD1. Germline V CDR1 and CDR2: SEHNR, FQNEAQ (reference sequence). The CDR3 covers 16 residues. After removal of 2 bases from V and 7 bases from J, the junction contained 13 bases not matched to a gene. The CDR3 region has the DNA TGTGCCAGCAGCTTATCAGGGGGAGAAAGAAATCGTGGCTACACCTTC. Its translation is CASSLSGGERNRGYTF.

V usage is TRBV3-1 (or the pseudogene TRBV3-2) and J usage is TRBJ2-5, with D perhaps TRBD2 (7 bases). V was clipped by 5 bases and J by 4 bases, with 14 bases between them. The CDR3 spans 14 residues. Germline values: CDR1 LGHDT, CDR2 YNNKEL (reference sequence). CDR3 bases: TGTGCCAGCAGCTTAGGGGGGGGCGGAGAGACCCAGTACTTC. Its translation is CASSLGGGGETQYF.

V gene TRBV11-2 combines with J gene TRBJ2-1, with D tentatively TRBD2 (6 bases). CDR3 length: 13 residues. V was pared by 4 bases and J by 6 bases, with 10 bases between. Germline V lookup: CDR1 SGHAT, CDR2 FQNNGV. The CDR3 is CASSSAGGNEQFF. In nucleotides, the CDR3 is TGTGCCAGCAGCTCCGCCGGGGGCAATGAGCAGTTCTTC.

This rearrangement joins TRBV6-5 to TRBJ1-2; 7 nucleotides agree with TRBD1. Germline V gene data show CDR1 as MNHEY and CDR2 as SVGAGI. This CDR3 comprises 12 residues. Unmatched junction bases numbered 5, after V lost 5 bases and J lost 8 bases. CDR3 bases: TGTGCCAGCAGTCTAAGACAGGGAGGCTACACCTTC. Its protein is CASSLRQGGYTF.

J is TRBJ1-2 and V is TRBV2; D might be TRBD1 (5 bases). The CDR3 has 16 amino acids. Trimming took 0 bases from V and 8 from J, leaving 19 bases between them. The germline V gene has CDR1 SNHLY and CDR2 FYNNEI. CDR3: CASSEAAGRLSEGYTF. The CDR3 DNA follows: TGTGCCAGCAGTGAAGCGGCGGGACGGCTTAGTGAGGGCTACACCTTC. Variable domain in full (rest from reference TRBV2 and TRBJ1-2): EPEVTQTPSHQVTQMGQEVILRCVPISNHLYFYWYRQILGQKVEFLVSFYNNEISEKSEIFDDQFSVERPDGSNFTLKIRSTKLEDSAMYFCASSEAAGRLSEGYTFGSGTRLTVV.

The chain employs TRBV2 and TRBJ1-1; 7 nucleotides line up with TRBD1. Germline V gene lookup returns CDR1 SNHLY and CDR2 FYNNEI. The CDR3 extends over 14 amino acids. J gave up 3 bases and V 6 bases, and 7 bases lay outside the gene matches. The chain's CDR3 is CASSQTGWDTEAFF. The CDR3 nucleotides read TGTGCCAGCAGCCAGACAGGGTGGGACACTGAAGCTTTCTTT. Complete variable domain (other parts from reference TRBV2 and TRBJ1-1): EPEVTQTPSHQVTQMGQEVILRCVPISNHLYFYWYRQILGQKVEFLVSFYNNEISEKSEIFDDQFSVERPDGSNFTLKIRSTKLEDSAMYFCASSQTGWDTEAFFGQGTRLTVV.

The chain joins TRBV7-2 to TRBJ1-1; D is perhaps TRBD1 (5 bases). The CDR3 spans 13 residues. The germline V gene has CDR1 SGHTA and CDR2 FQGNSA. Trimming shortened V by 3 bases and J by 4 bases, and 9 bases separated the two germline ends. CDR3 loop: CASSFDRSTEAFF. The CDR3 nucleotides are TGTGCCAGCAGCTTCGACAGATCCACTGAAGCTTTCTTT.

The J gene is TRBJ1-5, the V gene TRBV19; D gene unclear. Trimming cost V 1 base and J 0 bases, with 13 bases left between them. This CDR3 has 17 amino acids. Germline CDR1 LNHDA, CDR2 SQIVND (reference sequence). DNA for the CDR3: TGTGCCAGTAGTATAGGCTCCGGAGGTTATAGCAATCAGCCCCAGCATTTT. Encoded protein: CASSIGSGGYSNQPQHF.

The chain is built from TRBV18 and TRBJ2-4; 10 nucleotides match TRBD2. This CDR3 region has 21 residues. Germline CDR1 KGHSH, CDR2 LQKENI. J was trimmed by 3 bases and V by 5 bases; bases with no gene match: 22. The chain's CDR3 is CASSSTVLAGPSGAVKNIQYF. The CDR3 DNA follows: TGTGCCAGCTCATCGACGGTACTAGCGGGGCCGTCAGGGGCGGTCAAAAACATTCAGTACTTC. The entire variable domain, with the rest obtained from reference TRBV18 and TRBJ2-4, is as follows: NAGVMQNPRHLVRRRGQEARLRCSPMKGHSHVYWYRQLPEEGLKFMVYLQKENIIDESGMPKERFSAEFPKEGPSILRIQQVVRGDSAAYFCASSSTVLAGPSGAVKNIQYFGAGTRLSVL.

This chain links TRBV7-9 with TRBJ1-4, with unresolved D. Trimming left V 10 bases short and J 4 bases short, with 13 bases between. The CDR3 is 13 residues long. Per germline, CDR1 SEHNR and CDR2 FQNEAQ (reference sequence). CDR3 amino acids: CATSGRINEKLFF. In DNA form, the CDR3 reads TGTGCCACTAGCGGGCGGATTAATGAAAAACTGTTTTTT.

The chain links TRBV9 to TRBJ2-3, with 8 bases lining up with TRBD2. This CDR3 is 17 amino acids long. Germline lookup yields CDR1 SGDLS and CDR2 YYNGEE. The V segment lost 0 bases and the J segment 3 bases; nucleotides outside the gene matches: 9. Here the CDR3 reads CASSVEERGIRTDTQYF. CDR3 nucleotide sequence: TGTGCCAGCAGCGTAGAAGAGCGGGGGATCAGAACAGATACGCAGTATTTT. Full variable domain (outside the CDR3, taken from reference TRBV9 and TRBJ2-3): DSGVTQTPKHLITATGQRVTLRCSPRSGDLSVYWYQQSLDQGLQFLIQYYNGEERAKGNILERFSAQQFPDLHSELNLSSLELGDSALYFCASSVEERGIRTDTQYFGPGTRLTVL.